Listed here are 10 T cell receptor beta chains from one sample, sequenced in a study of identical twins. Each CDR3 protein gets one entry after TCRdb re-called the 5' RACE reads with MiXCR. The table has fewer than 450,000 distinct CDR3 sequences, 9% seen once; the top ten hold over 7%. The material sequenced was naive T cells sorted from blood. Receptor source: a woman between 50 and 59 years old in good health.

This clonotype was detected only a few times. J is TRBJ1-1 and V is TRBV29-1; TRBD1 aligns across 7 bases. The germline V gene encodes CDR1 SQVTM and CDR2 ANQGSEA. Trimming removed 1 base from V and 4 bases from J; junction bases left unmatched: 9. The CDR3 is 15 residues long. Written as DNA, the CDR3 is TGCAGCGTTGAAGGGGGGAGGGGGCTGGGCACTGAAGCTTTCTTT. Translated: CSVEGGRGLGTEAFF.

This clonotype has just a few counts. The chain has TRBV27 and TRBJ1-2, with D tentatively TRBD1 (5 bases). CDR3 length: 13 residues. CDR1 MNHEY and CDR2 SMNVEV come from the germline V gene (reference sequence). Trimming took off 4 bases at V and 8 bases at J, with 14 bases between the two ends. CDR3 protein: CASSSRLQGGYTF. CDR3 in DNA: TGTGCCAGCAGTTCTAGATTGCAGGGCGGCTACACCTTC.

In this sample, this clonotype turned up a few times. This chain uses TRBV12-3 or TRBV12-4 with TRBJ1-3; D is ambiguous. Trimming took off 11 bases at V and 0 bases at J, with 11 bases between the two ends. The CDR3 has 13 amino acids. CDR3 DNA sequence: TGTGCCTCCGGACGGATCTCTGGAAACACCATATATTTT. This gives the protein CASGRISGNTIYF.

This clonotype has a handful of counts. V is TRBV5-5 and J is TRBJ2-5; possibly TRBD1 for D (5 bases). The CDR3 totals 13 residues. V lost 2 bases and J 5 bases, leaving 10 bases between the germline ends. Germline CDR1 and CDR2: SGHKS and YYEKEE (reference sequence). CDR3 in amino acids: CASSFSSGETQYF. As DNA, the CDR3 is TGTGCCAGCAGCTTCTCTTCAGGGGAGACCCAGTACTTC. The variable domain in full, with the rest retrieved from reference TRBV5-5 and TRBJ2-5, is DAGVTQSPTHLIKTRGQQVTLRCSPISGHKSVSWYQQVLGQGPQFIFQYYEKEERGRGNFPDRFSARQFPNYSSELNVNALLLGDSALYLCASSFSSGETQYFGPGTRLLVL.

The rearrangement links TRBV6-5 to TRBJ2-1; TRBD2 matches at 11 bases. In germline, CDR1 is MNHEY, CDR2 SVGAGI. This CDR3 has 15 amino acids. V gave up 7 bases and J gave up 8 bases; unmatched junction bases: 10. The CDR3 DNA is TGTGCCAGCACCGAGTCTAGCGGGAGGCACCATGAGCAGTTCTTC. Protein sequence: CASTESSGRHHEQFF.

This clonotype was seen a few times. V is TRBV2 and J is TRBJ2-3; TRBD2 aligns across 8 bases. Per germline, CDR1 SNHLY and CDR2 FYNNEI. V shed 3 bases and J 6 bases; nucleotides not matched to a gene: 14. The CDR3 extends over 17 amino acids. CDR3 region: CASSDPPSGSIGDTQYF. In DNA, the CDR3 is TGTGCCAGCAGTGACCCCCCTAGCGGGTCGATCGGTGATACGCAGTATTTT. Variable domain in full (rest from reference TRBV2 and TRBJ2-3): EPEVTQTPSHQVTQMGQEVILRCVPISNHLYFYWYRQILGQKVEFLVSFYNNEISEKSEIFDDQFSVERPDGSNFTLKIRSTKLEDSAMYFCASSDPPSGSIGDTQYFGPGTRLTVL.

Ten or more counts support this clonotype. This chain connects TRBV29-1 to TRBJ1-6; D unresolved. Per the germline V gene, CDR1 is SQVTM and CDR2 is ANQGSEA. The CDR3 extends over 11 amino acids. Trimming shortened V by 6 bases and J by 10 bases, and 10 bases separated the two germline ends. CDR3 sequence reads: CSVQTESPLHF. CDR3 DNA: TGCAGCGTCCAAACCGAATCACCCCTCCACTTT.

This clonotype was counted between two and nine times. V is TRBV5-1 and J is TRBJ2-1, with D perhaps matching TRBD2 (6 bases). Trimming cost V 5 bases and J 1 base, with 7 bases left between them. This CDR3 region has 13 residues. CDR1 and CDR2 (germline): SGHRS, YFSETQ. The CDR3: CASRAGSYNEQFF. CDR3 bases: TGCGCCAGCAGGGCGGGATCCTACAATGAGCAGTTCTTC.

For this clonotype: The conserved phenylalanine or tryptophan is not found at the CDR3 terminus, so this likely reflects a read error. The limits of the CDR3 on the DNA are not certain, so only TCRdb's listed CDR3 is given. CDR3 loop: CASRDTIGRPIFI. The chain carries TRBV25-1 and TRBJ1-2; TRBD1 is the table's D call, not checked against the DNA. The CDR3 region is 13 residues in length, termini included. Germline values: CDR1 MGHDK, CDR2 SYGVNS.

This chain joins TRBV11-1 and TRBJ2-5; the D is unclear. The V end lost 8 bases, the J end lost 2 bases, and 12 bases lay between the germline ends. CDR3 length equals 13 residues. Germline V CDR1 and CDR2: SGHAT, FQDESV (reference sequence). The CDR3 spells CASGPWRQETQYF. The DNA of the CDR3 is TGTGCCAGCGGACCCTGGCGGCAAGAGACCCAGTACTTC.